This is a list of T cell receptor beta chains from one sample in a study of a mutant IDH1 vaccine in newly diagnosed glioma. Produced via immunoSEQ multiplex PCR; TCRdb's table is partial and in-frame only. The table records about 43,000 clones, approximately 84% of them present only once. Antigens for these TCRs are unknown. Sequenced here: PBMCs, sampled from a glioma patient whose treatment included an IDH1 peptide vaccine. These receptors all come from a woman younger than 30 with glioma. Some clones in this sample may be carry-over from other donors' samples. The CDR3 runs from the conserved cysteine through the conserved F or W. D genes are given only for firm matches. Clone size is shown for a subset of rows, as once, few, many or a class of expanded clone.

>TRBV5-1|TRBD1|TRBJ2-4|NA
CASKTPGQSIQYF
TGCGCCAGCAAAACTCCGGGACAGAGCATTCAGTACTTC
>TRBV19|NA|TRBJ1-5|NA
CASQRREGQPQHF
TGTGCCAGCCAAAGGAGGGAGGGTCAGCCCCAGCATTTT
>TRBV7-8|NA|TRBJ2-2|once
CASSLGLVSTGELFF
TGTGCCAGCAGCTTAGGACTAGTTAGCACCGGGGAGCTGTTTTTT
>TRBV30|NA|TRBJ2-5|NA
CAWSDYRTEETQYF
TGTGCCTGGAGTGACTACAGGACAGAAGAGACCCAGTACTTC
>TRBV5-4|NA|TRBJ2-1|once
CASSPGGRHNEQFF
TGTGCCAGCAGCCCCGGGGGCAGGCACAATGAGCAGTTCTTC
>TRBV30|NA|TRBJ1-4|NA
CAWRRDNEKLFF
TGTGCCTGGAGAAGGGACAATGAAAAACTGTTTTTT
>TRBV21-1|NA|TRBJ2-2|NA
CASSGNSGNFNTGELFF
TGTGCCAGCAGCGGGAATAGCGGGAACTTTAACACCGGGGAGCTGTTTTTT
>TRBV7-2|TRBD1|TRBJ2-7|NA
CASSSDRGYEQYF
TGTGCCAGCAGCTCGGACAGGGGCTACGAGCAGTACTTC
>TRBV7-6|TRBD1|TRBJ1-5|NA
CASSSTGGQPQHF
TGTGCCAGCAGCTCGACAGGGGGTCAGCCCCAGCATTTT
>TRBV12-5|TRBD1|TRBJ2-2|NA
CASGFLRTGGRFNTGELFF
TGTGCTAGTGGTTTCCTCCGGACAGGGGGCCGGTTCAACACCGGGGAGCTGTTTTTT
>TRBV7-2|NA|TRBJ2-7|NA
CASSPDPGHYEQYF
TGTGCCAGCAGCCCCGACCCGGGACATTACGAGCAGTACTTC
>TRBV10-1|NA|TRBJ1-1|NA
CASSDQGAGTEAFF
TGCGCCAGCAGTGACCAAGGGGCGGGCACTGAAGCTTTCTTT
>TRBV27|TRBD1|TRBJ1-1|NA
CANSSYGTGLGTEAFF
TGTGCCAACAGTTCCTACGGGACAGGTCTGGGCACTGAAGCTTTCTTT
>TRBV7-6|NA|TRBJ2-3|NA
CASSLGSLQGTDTQYF
TGTGCCAGCAGCTTAGGCTCACTACAAGGCACAGATACGCAGTATTTT
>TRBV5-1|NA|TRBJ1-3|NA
CASSIQGISGNTIYF
TGCGCCAGCAGCATTCAAGGGATCTCTGGAAACACCATATATTTT
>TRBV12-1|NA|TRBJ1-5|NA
CASSFGARGPDGNQPQHF
TGTGCCAGCAGCTTTGGGGCCAGGGGGCCGGACGGCAATCAGCCCCAGCATTTT
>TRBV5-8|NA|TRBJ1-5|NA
CASYRGEGWFFQPQHF
TGTGCCAGCTATCGGGGGGAAGGGTGGTTTTTTCAGCCCCAGCATTTT
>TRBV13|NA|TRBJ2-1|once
CASSLPGTLVHEQFF
TGTGCCAGCAGCTTACCCGGGACCCTTGTCCATGAGCAGTTCTTC
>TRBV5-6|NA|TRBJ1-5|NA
CASSYGLGNQPQHF
TGTGCCAGCAGCTACGGACTGGGAAATCAGCCCCAGCATTTT
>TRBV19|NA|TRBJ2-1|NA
CASKEQTAYEQFF
TGTGCCAGTAAGGAACAGACCGCATATGAGCAGTTCTTC
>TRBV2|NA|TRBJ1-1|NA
CASSRTVNTEAFF
TGTGCCAGCAGCCGGACAGTGAACACTGAAGCTTTCTTT
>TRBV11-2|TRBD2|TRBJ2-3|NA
CASSNSGGASTQYF
TGTGCCAGCAGCAATAGCGGGGGGGCCTCTACGCAGTATTTT
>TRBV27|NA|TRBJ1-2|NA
CASSLIRDRADGYTF
TGTGCCAGCAGTTTAATTCGGGACCGGGCAGACGGCTACACCTTC
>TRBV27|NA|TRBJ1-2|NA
CASSNHNNYGYTF
TGTGCCAGCAGTAACCACAACAACTATGGCTACACCTTC
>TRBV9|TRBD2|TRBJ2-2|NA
CASSRGGVNTGELFF
TGTGCCAGCAGTCGCGGGGGGGTAAACACCGGGGAGCTGTTTTTT
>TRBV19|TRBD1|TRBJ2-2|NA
CASSSGQGANTGELFF
TGTGCCAGTAGTTCGGGACAGGGAGCGAACACCGGGGAGCTGTTTTTT
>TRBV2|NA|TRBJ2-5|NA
CASSDRTVGGTQYF
TGTGCCAGCAGTGATCGGACCGTTGGGGGGACCCAGTACTTC
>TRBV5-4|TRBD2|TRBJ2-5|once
CASSSTSGGQETQYF
TGTGCCAGCAGCTCCACTAGCGGGGGTCAAGAGACCCAGTACTTC
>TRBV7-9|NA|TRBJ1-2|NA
CASSLVAGRGYGYTF
TGTGCCAGCAGCTTAGTCGCAGGGCGCGGCTATGGCTACACCTTC
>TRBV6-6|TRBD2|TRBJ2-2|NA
CASTPRGGTQAGELFF
TGTGCCAGCACCCCCCGGGGGGGTACTCAGGCCGGGGAGCTGTTTTTT
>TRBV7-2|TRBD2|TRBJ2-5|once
CASSFASGLQETQYF
TGTGCCAGCAGCTTCGCTAGCGGACTCCAAGAGACCCAGTACTTC
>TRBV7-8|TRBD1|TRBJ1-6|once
CASSFGTGRGSPLHF
TGTGCCAGCAGCTTCGGGACAGGGAGGGGTTCACCCCTCCACTTT
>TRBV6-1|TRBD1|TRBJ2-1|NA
CASSLRGRDEQFF
TGTGCCAGCAGTCTAAGGGGGCGCGATGAGCAGTTCTTC
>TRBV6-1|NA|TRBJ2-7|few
CASSEPGYTYEQYF
TGTGCCAGCAGTGAACCAGGCTACACCTACGAGCAGTACTTC
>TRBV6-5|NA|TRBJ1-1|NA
CASSYLNGVNTEAFF
TGTGCCAGCAGTTATTTAAATGGGGTGAACACTGAAGCTTTCTTT
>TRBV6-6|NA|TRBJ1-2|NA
CASKEGGGADLRGYTF
TGTGCCAGCAAGGAGGGAGGGGGGGCGGATTTGCGGGGCTACACCTTC
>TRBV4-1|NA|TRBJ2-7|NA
CASKQGPGVAYEQYF
TGCGCCAGCAAGCAAGGCCCAGGGGTAGCCTACGAGCAGTACTTC
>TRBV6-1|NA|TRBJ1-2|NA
CASPVSDRSFGYTF
TGTGCCAGCCCTGTTTCTGATAGGAGTTTTGGCTACACCTTC
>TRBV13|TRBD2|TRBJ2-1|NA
CASSLVRGVSYNEQFF
TGTGCCAGCAGCTTAGTCCGGGGGGTGTCCTACAATGAGCAGTTCTTC
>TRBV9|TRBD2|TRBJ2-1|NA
CASSPGGLSSYNEQFF
TGTGCCAGCAGCCCGGGGGGGCTCAGCTCCTACAATGAGCAGTTCTTC
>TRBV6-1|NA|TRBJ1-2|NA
CASSPNYGYTF
TGTGCCAGCAGTCCTAACTATGGCTACACCTTC
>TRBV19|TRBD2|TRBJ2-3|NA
CASSPRGTSGSPYTQYF
TGTGCCAGTAGCCCCCGAGGGACTAGCGGTTCCCCCTATACGCAGTATTTT
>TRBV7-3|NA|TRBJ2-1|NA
CASSLSPLGLNEQFF
TGTGCCAGCAGCTTGTCGCCACTAGGTCTCAATGAGCAGTTCTTC
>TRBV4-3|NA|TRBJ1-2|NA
CASSQVGAGYGYTF
TGCGCCAGCAGCCAAGTGGGGGCGGGCTATGGCTACACCTTC
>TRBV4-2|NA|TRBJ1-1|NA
CASSPRDSSMNTEAFF
TGTGCCAGCAGCCCCAGGGACTCCTCGATGAACACTGAAGCTTTCTTT
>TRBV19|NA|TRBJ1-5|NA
CASNWGDGTENQPQHF
TGTGCCAGTAACTGGGGAGACGGGACGGAAAATCAGCCCCAGCATTTT
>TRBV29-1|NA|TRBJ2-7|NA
CSVHRGLEQYF
TGCAGCGTCCACCGGGGGCTCGAGCAGTACTTC
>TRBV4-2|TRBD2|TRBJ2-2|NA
CASSQDMTGGPGELFF
TGTGCCAGCAGCCAAGATATGACGGGAGGGCCGGGGGAGCTGTTTTTT